This record concerns one TCR beta chain sequence. Distinct nucleotide sequences in the sample also encode this CDR3. The record originates from a study of blood T cell repertoires in COVID-19. CDR1 and CDR2 (germline): MDHEN, SYDVKM. The V end lost 4 bases, the J end lost 1 base, and 5 bases lay between the germline ends. This CDR3 is 12 amino acids long. Only in-frame clones appear in the TCRdb table, and some are missing; sequencing was by immunoSEQ multiplex PCR. In the table there are 160,000 or so clones, 65% to 90% of which are singletons. Source material: peripheral blood. The chain employs TRBV28 and TRBJ2-7; no reliable D call. The sequence derives from a human donor in a cohort sampled during active COVID-19. The CDR3 region has the DNA TGTGCCAGCAGTTCGGGTTCCTACGAGCAGTACTTC. Residues: CASSSGSYEQYF.